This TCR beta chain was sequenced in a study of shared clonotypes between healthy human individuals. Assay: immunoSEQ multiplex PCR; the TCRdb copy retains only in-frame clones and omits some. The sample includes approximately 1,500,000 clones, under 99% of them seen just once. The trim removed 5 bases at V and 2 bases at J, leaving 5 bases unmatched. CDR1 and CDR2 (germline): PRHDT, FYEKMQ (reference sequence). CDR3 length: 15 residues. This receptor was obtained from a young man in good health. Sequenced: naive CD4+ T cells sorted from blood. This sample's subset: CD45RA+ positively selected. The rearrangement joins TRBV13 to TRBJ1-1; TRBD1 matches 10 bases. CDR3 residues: CASSETGGPNTEAFF. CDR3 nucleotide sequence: TGTGCCAGCAGCGAGACAGGGGGCCCCAACACTGAAGCTTTCTTT.